Detailed here is one T cell receptor beta chain. What it binds is unknown. Everyone who gave samples was a healthy Caucasian. Template switching added a universal primer binding site, and final cDNA carried unique molecular identifiers. A single record per CDR3 protein comes from TCRdb applying MiXCR to the 5' RACE reads. The sample carries approximately 1.8 million distinct CDR3 sequences, about 31% recorded once. This record comes from a study of identical twins. Study-level results: Shared out-of-frame alpha sequences (those common to twins) showed excess low generation probability. Potential partial confounding of zero-insertion analyses by invariant MAIT and iNKT cells was noted.

The TCR originated in a newborn girl in good health. Sequencing was performed on cord blood.

CDR3 loop: CRGLKESKDTQYF. CDR3 DNA sequence: TGCAGGGGGCTAAAGGAGTCGAAAGATACGCAGTATTTT. The chain employs TRBV20-1 and TRBJ2-3, with D possibly matching TRBD1 (5 bases). This CDR3 has 13 residues. Germline V gene data show CDR1 as DFQATT and CDR2 as SNEGSKA (reference sequence).